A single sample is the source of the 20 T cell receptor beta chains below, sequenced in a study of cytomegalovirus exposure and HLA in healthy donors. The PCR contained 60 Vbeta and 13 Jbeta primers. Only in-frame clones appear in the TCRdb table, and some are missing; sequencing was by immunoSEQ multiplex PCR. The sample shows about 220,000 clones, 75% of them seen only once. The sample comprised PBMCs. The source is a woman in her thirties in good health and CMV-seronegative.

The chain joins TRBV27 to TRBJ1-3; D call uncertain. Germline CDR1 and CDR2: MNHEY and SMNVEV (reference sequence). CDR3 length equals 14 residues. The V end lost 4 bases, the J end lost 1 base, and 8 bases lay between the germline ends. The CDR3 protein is CASSWARSGNTIYF. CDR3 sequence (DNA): TGTGCCAGCAGTTGGGCTCGATCTGGAAACACCATATATTTT.

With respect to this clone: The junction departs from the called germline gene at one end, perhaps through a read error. In DNA, the CDR3 is TGTTCCAGCAGCGTTGACAGGCTCACCTATGGCTACACCTTC. This sequence encodes CSSSVDRLTYGYTF. The chain joins TRBV7-9 to TRBJ1-2; possibly TRBD1 for D (6 bases). The CDR3 is made up of 14 amino acids. Germline CDR1 and CDR2: SEHNR and FQNEAQ (reference sequence).

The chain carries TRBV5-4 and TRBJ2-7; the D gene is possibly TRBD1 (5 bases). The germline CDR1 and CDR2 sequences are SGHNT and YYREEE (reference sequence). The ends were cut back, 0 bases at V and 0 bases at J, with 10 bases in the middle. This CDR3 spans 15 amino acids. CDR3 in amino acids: CASSLDPTDSYEQYF. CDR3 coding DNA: TGTGCCAGCAGCTTGGACCCGACAGACTCCTACGAGCAGTACTTC.

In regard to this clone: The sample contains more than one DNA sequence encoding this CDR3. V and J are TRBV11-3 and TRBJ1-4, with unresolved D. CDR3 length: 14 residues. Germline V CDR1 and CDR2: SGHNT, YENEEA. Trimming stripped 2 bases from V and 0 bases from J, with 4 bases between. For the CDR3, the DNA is TGTGCCAGCAGCTTATCTGCAACTAATGAAAAACTGTTTTTT. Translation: CASSLSATNEKLFF.

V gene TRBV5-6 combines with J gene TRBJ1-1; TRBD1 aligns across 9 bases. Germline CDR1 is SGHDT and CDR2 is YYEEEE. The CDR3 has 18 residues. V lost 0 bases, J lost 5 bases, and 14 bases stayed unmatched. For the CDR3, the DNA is TGTGCCAGCAGCTTGGATGTAGGGACAGGGTTTGGAACGACTGAAGCTTTCTTT. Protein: CASSLDVGTGFGTTEAFF.

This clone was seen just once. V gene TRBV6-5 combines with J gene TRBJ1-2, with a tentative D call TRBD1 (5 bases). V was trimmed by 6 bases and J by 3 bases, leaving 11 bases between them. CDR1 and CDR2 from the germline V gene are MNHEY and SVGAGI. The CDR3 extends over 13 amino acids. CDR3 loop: CASRLSGDYGYTF. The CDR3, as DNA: TGTGCCAGCAGGTTATCGGGGGACTATGGCTACACCTTC.

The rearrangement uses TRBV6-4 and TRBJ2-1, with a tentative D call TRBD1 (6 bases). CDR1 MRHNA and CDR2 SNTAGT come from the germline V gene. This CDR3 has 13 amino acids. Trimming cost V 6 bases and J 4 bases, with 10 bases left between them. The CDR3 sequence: CASSPRGYNEQFF. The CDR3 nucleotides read TGTGCCAGCAGCCCAAGGGGGTACAATGAGCAGTTCTTC.

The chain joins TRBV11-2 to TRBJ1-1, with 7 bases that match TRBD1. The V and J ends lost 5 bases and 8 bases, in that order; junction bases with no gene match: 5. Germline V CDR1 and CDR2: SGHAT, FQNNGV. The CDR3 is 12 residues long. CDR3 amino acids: CASSGTALEAFF. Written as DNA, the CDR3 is TGTGCCAGCAGCGGGACAGCGTTAGAAGCTTTCTTT.

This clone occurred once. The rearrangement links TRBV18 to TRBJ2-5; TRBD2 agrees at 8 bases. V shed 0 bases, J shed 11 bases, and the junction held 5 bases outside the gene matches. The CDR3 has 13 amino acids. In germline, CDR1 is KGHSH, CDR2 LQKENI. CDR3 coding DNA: TGTGCCAGCTCACCACCGTCCGGGAGGGAGCAGTACTTC. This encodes CASSPPSGREQYF.

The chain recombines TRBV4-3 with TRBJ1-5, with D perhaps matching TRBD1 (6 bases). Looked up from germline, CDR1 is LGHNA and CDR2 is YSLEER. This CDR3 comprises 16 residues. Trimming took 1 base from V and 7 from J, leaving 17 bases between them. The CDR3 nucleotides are TGCGCCAGCAGCCAAGCGTCAACAGGGCAAAAGCAGCCCCAGCATTTT. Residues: CASSQASTGQKQPQHF.

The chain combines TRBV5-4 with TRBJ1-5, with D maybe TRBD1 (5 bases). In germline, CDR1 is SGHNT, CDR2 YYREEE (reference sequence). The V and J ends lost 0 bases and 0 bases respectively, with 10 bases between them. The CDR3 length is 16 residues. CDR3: CASSLAGGSSNQPQHF. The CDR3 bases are TGTGCCAGCAGCTTGGCCGGGGGGAGTAGCAATCAGCCCCAGCATTTT.

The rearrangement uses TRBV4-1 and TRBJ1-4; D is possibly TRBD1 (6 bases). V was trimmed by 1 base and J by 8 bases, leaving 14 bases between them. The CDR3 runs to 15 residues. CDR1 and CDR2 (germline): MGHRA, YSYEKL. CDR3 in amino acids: CASSQVMAGEEKLFF. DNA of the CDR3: TGCGCCAGCAGCCAAGTTATGGCAGGGGAGGAAAAACTGTTTTTT.

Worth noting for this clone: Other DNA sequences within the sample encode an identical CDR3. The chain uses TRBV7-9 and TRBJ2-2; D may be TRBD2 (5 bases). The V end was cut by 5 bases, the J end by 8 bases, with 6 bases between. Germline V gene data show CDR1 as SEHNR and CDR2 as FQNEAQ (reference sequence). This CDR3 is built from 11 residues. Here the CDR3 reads CASSPGGELFF. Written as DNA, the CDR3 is TGTGCCAGCAGCCCGGGGGGGGAGCTGTTTTTT.

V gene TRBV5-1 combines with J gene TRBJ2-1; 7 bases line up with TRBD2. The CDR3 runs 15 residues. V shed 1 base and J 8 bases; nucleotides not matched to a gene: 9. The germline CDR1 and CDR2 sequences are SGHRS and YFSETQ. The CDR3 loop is CASSLWEGRGDEQFF. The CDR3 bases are TGCGCCAGCAGCTTGTGGGAGGGCCGGGGCGATGAGCAGTTCTTC.

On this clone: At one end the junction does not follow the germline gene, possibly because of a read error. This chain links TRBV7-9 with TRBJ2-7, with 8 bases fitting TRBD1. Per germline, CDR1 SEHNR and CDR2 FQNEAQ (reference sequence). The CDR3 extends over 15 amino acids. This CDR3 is CSSSLARGLFYEQYF. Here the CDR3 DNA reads TGTTCCAGCAGCTTAGCCAGGGGGCTGTTCTACGAGCAGTACTTC.

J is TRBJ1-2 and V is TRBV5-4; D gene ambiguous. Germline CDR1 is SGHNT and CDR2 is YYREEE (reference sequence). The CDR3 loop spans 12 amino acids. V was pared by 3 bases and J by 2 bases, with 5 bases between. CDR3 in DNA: TGTGCCAGCAGCTCAGAAAACTATGGCTACACCTTC. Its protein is CASSSENYGYTF.

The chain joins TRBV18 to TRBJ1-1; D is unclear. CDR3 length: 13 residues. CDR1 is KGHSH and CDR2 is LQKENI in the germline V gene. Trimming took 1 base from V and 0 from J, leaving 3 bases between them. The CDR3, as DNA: TGTGCCAGCTCACCACATATGAACACTGAAGCTTTCTTT. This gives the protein CASSPHMNTEAFF.

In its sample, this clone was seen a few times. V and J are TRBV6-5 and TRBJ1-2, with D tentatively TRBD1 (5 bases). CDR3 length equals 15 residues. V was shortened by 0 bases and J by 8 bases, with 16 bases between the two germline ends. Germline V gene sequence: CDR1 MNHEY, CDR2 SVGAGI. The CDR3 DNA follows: TGTGCCAGCAGTTACTCAAGGGGAACTCGATCAGGCTACACCTTC. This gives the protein CASSYSRGTRSGYTF.

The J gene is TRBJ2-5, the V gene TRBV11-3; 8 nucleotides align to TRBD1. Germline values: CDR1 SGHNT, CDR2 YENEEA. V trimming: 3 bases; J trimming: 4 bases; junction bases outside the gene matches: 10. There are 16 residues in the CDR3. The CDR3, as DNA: TGTGCCAGCAGCTTTTTGGACAGGGAAGGTCGAGAGACCCAGTACTTC. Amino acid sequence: CASSFLDREGRETQYF.

This CDR3 is CASNTGERTEAFF. DNA of the CDR3: TGTGCCAGCAACACTGGAGAGCGGACTGAAGCTTTCTTT. The genes are TRBV5-6 and TRBJ1-1; the D is unclear. The CDR3 loop spans 13 amino acids. Germline V CDR1 and CDR2: SGHDT, YYEEEE. V lost 6 bases, J lost 5 bases, and 14 bases lay in between.